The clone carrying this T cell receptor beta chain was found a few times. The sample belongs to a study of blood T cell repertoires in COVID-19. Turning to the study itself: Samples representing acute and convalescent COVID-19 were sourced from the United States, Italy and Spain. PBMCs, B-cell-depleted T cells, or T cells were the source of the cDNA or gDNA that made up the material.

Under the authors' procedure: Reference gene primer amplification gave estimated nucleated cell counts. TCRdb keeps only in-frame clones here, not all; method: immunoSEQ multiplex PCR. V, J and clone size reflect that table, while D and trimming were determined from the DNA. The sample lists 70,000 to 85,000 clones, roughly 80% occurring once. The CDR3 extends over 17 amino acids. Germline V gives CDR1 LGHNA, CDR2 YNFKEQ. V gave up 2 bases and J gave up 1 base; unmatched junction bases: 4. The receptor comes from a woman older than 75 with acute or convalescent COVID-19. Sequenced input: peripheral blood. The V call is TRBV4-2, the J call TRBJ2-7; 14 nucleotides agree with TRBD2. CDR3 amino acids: CASSQLGTSGGSYEQYF. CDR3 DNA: TGTGCCAGCAGCCAATTGGGGACTAGCGGGGGATCCTACGAGCAGTACTTC.